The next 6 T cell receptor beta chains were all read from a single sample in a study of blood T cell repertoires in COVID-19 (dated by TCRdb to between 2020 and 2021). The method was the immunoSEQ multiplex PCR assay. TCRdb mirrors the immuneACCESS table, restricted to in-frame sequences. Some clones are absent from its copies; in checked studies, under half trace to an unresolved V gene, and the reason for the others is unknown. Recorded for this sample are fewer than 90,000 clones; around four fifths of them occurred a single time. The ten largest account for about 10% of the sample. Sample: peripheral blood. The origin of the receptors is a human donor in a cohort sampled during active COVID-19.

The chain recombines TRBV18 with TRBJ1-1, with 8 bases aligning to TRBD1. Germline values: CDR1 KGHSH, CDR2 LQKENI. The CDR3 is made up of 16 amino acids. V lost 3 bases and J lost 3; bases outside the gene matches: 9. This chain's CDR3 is CASSPRQGAGDTEAFF. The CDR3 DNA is TGTGCCAGCTCACCGCGGCAGGGGGCTGGGGACACTGAAGCTTTCTTT.

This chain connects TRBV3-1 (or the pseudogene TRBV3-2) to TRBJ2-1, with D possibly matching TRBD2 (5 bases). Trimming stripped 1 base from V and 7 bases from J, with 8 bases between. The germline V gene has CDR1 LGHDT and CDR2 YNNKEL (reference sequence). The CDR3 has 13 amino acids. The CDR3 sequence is CASSQAGGNEQFF. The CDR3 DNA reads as TGTGCCAGCAGCCAAGCTGGCGGGAATGAGCAGTTCTTC.

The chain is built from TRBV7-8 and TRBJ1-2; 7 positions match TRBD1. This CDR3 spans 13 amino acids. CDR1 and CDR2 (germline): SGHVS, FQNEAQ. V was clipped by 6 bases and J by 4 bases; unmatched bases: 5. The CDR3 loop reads CASREQGPYGYTF. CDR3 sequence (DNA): TGTGCCAGCAGGGAACAGGGGCCCTATGGCTACACCTTC. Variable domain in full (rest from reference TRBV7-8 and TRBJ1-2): GAGVSQSPRYKVAKRGQDVALRCDPISGHVSLFWYQQALGQGPEFLTYFQNEAQLDKSGLPSDRFFAERPEGSVSTLKIQRTQQEDSAVYLCASREQGPYGYTFGSGTRLTVV.

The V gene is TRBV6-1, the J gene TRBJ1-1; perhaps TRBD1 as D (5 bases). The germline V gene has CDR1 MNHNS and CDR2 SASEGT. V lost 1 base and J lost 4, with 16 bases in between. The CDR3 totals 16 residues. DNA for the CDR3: TGTGCCAGCAGTGAAGGGGGGGGAGGGGATGTCACTGAAGCTTTCTTT. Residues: CASSEGGGGDVTEAFF.

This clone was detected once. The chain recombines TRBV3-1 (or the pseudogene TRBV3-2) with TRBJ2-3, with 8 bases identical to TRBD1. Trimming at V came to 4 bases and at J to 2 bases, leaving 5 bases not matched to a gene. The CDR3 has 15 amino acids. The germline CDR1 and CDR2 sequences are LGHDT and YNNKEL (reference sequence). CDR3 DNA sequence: TGTGCCAGCAGCCGCCGGGACAGGAACACAGATACGCAGTATTTT. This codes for CASSRRDRNTDTQYF.

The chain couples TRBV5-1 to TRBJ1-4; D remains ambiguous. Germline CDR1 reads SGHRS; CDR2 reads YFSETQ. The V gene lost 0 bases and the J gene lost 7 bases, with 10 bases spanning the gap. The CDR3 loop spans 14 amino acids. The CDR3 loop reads CASSLVQEGEKLFF. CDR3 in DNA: TGCGCCAGCAGCTTGGTCCAGGAGGGTGAAAAACTGTTTTTT.